Listed here are 4 T cell receptor beta chains from one sample, sequenced in a study of cytomegalovirus exposure and HLA in healthy donors. In the PCR, 60 Vbeta and 13 Jbeta primers were used. The protocol was immunoSEQ multiplex PCR, while the TCRdb copy is restricted to in-frame clones and leaves out a portion. The sample includes some 130,000 clones, 80% to 90% seen only once; the top ten take around 11%. The sequenced material came from PBMCs. Source of these receptors: a male donor in good health and CMV-seropositive.

V is TRBV19 and J is TRBJ2-2; 10 bases line up with TRBD2. The CDR3 extends over 16 amino acids. Germline V gene lookup returns CDR1 LNHDA and CDR2 SQIVND (reference sequence). Trimming took 9 bases from V and 6 from J; bases not matched to a gene: 13. CDR3 loop: CASSVAGGGRAGELFF. The DNA for the CDR3 is TGTGCCAGCTCGGTAGCGGGAGGAGGGAGGGCCGGGGAGCTGTTTTTT. The whole variable domain, filled in from reference TRBV19 and TRBJ2-2, reads DGGITQSPKYLFRKEGQNVTLSCEQNLNHDAMYWYRQDPGQGLRLIYYSQIVNDFQKGDIAEGYSVSREKKESFPLTVTSAQKNPTAFYLCASSVAGGGRAGELFFGEGSRLTVL.

V gene TRBV2 combines with J gene TRBJ2-5; D is ambiguous. The J call may not be correct, given that the DNA end is closer to TRBJ2-7. This CDR3 contains 11 residues. The germline gives CDR1 SNHLY, CDR2 FYNNEI. In DNA form, the CDR3 reads TGTGCCAGCAGTGACTCCTACGAGCAGTACTTC. It encodes CASSDSYEQYF.

The chain is built from TRBV5-1 and TRBJ2-2, with TRBD2 identical over 8 bases. The CDR3 totals 18 residues. V trimming: 6 bases; J trimming: 5 bases; junction bases outside the gene matches: 18. CDR1 SGHRS and CDR2 YFSETQ come from the germline V gene. The chain's CDR3 is CASTHWGLGREATGELFF. The CDR3 DNA sequence: TGCGCCAGCACCCATTGGGGGCTAGGGCGGGAGGCGACCGGGGAGCTGTTTTTT.

This sequence joins TRBV29-1 and TRBJ1-1, with D perhaps matching TRBD1 (6 bases). V was trimmed by 3 bases and J by 2 bases, leaving 10 bases between them. The CDR3 extends over 13 amino acids. The V gene's germline CDR1 is SQVTM and CDR2 ANQGSEA. CDR3 loop: CSVEKQGNTEAFF. CDR3 in DNA: TGCAGCGTTGAGAAACAGGGAAACACTGAAGCTTTCTTT. Complete variable domain (other parts from reference TRBV29-1 and TRBJ1-1): SAVISQKPSRDICQRGTSLTIQCQVDSQVTMMFWYRQQPGQSLTLIATANQGSEATYESGFVIDKFPISRPNLTFSTLTVSNMSPEDSSIYLCSVEKQGNTEAFFGQGTRLTVV.